A single sample is the source of the 5 T cell receptor beta chains below, sequenced in a study of blood T cell repertoires in COVID-19. This table comes from immunoSEQ multiplex PCR, and its TCRdb copy is limited to in-frame clones, with some not included. The table records fewer than 250,000 clones, around 86% of them present only once. The sequencing input was peripheral blood. The receptors were sampled from a man in his sixties with acute or convalescent COVID-19.

The gene calls are TRBV2 and TRBJ1-1; no reliable D call. This CDR3 is 14 amino acids long. Deletions cut 10 bases from V and 5 bases from J, with 20 bases between. CDR1 and CDR2 from the germline V gene are SNHLY and FYNNEI. In DNA form, the CDR3 reads TGTGCCACTCAGCGTTCAACTACGGGGACTGAAGCTTTCTTT. Its translation is CATQRSTTGTEAFF.

As concerns this clone: Other DNA sequences in the sample encode the same CDR3. The chain recombines TRBV3-1 (or the pseudogene TRBV3-2) with TRBJ2-7; D is possibly TRBD1 (6 bases). This CDR3 region has 15 residues. Germline V gives CDR1 LGHDT, CDR2 YNNKEL (reference sequence). Trimming took off 0 bases at V and 2 bases at J, with 11 bases between the two ends. The DNA of the CDR3 is TGTGCCAGCAGCCAAGAGGGGGCGTGGACCTACGAGCAGTACTTC. It codes for CASSQEGAWTYEQYF.

The chain links TRBV6-6 to TRBJ1-1; 7 bases map to TRBD1. V trimming: 7 bases; J trimming: 4 bases; junction bases outside the gene matches: 3. The CDR3 is made up of 12 amino acids. Germline V gene data show CDR1 as MNHNY and CDR2 as SVGAGI (reference sequence). CDR3 nucleotide sequence: TGTGCCAGCAACAACAGGGGCACTGAAGCTTTCTTT. Residues: CASNNRGTEAFF.

The chain couples TRBV10-1 to TRBJ1-3, with D perhaps matching TRBD1 (5 bases). V was shortened by 3 bases and J by 4 bases, with 25 bases between the two germline ends. The CDR3 length is 19 residues. In germline, CDR1 is WNHNN, CDR2 SYGVQD (reference sequence). CDR3 in amino acids: CASSDRTPLETRGGNTIYF. The CDR3 region has the DNA TGCGCCAGCAGTGACCGGACACCTCTGGAAACCCGAGGAGGAAACACCATATATTTT.

The chain recombines TRBV5-6 with TRBJ1-2; TRBD1 is a possible D gene (6 bases). The germline gives CDR1 SGHDT, CDR2 YYEEEE. The CDR3 extends over 13 amino acids. V was cut by 4 bases and J by 1 base, with 8 bases left in between. Here the CDR3 DNA reads TGTGCCAGCAGCGAGGGGGTTAACTATGGCTACACCTTC. Translating it yields CASSEGVNYGYTF.